This paragraph covers one TCR beta chain sequence. The sample is drawn from a study of blood T cell repertoires in COVID-19. Study at large: The United States, Italy and Spain supplied acute and convalescent COVID-19 samples. From T cells, B-cell-depleted T cells, or PBMCs came the material, which was cDNA or gDNA.

This CDR3 region has 17 residues. Germline trimming cut 1 base from V and 2 bases from J; bases unmatched to any gene: 3. Looked up from germline, CDR1 is SGHAT and CDR2 is FQNNGV. Under the authors' procedure: Amplification from reference gene primers served as the basis for estimated nucleated cell counts. Assay used: immunoSEQ multiplex PCR; TCRdb lists only in-frame clones, some missing. D and trimming were read from the DNA, whereas the V and J calls and clone size are those reported in that table. This repertoire shows about 210,000 clones, approximately 82% found once; its top ten account for roughly 12%.

The specimen sequenced was peripheral blood. The chain has TRBV11-2 and TRBJ2-7, with 15 bases identical to TRBD2. The TCR comes from a woman aged 40 to 49 with acute or convalescent COVID-19. CDR3 bases: TGTGCCAGCAGCTTAGCCCGGACTAGCGGGGGGGCCTACGAGCAGTACTTC. The encoded protein is CASSLARTSGGAYEQYF.